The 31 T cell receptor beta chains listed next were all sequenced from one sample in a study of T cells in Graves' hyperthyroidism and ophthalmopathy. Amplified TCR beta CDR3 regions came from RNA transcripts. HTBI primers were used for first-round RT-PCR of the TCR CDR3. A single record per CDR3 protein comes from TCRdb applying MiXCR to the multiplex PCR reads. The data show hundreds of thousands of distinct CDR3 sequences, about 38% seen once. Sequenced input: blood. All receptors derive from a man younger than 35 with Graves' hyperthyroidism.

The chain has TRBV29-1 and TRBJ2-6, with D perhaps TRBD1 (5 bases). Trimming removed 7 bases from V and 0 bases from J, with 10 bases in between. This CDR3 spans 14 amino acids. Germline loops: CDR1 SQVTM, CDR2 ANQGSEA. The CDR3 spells CSGRQNSGANVLTF. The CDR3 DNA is TGCAGCGGTAGACAGAACTCTGGGGCCAACGTCCTGACTTTC. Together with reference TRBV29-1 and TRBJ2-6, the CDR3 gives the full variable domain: SAVISQKPSRDICQRGTSLTIQCQVDSQVTMMFWYRQQPGQSLTLIATANQGSEATYESGFVIDKFPISRPNLTFSTLTVSNMSPEDSSIYLCSGRQNSGANVLTFGAGSRLTVL.

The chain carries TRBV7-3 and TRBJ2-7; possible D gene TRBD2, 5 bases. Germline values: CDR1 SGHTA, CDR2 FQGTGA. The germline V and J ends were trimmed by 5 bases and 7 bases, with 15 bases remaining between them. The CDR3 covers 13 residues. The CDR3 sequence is CASSPMIGGEQYF. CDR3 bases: TGTGCCAGCAGCCCCATGATAGGCGGGGAGCAGTACTTC. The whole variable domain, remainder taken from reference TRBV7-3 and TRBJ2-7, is GAGVSQTPSNKVTEKGKYVELRCDPISGHTALYWYRQSLGQGPEFLIYFQGTGAADDSGLPNDRFFAVRPEGSVSTLKIQRTERGDSAVYLCASSPMIGGEQYFGPGTRLTVT.

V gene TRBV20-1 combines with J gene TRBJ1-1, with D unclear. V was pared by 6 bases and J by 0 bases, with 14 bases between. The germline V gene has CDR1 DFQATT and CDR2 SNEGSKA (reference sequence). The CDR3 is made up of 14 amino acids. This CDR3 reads CSASSGLVNTEAFF. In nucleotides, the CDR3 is TGCAGTGCCAGCAGCGGACTCGTGAACACTGAAGCTTTCTTT.

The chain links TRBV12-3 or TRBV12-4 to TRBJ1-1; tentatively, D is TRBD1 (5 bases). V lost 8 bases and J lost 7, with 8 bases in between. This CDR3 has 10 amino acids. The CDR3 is CASGTLEAFF. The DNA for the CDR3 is TGTGCCAGCGGGACCCTTGAAGCTTTCTTT.

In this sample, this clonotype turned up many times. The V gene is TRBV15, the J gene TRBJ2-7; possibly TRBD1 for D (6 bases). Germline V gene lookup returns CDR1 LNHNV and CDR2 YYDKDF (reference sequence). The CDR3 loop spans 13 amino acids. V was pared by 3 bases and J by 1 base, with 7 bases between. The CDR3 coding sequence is TGTGCCACCAGCAGGGACAGATCCTACGAGCAGTACTTC. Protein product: CATSRDRSYEQYF.

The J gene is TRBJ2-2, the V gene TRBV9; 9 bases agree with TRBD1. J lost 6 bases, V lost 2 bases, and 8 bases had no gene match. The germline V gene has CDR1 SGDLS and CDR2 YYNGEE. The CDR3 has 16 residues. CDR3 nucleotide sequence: TGTGCCAGCAGCGTCGGCGCCGGGACAGGGTCCGGGGAGCTGTTTTTT. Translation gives CASSVGAGTGSGELFF.

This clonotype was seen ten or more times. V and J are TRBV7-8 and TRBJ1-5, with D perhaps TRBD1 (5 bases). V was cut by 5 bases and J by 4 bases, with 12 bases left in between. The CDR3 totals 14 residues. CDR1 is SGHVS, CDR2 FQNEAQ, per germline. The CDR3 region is CASSPRAGNQPQHF. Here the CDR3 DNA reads TGTGCCAGCAGCCCCCGGGCAGGGAATCAGCCCCAGCATTTT.

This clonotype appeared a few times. The CDR3 reads CASSVVEGVSGEAFF. CDR3 nucleotide sequence: TGTGCCAGCAGCGTAGTGGAGGGGGTCTCGGGTGAAGCTTTCTTT. J is TRBJ1-1 and V is TRBV9, with D perhaps matching TRBD1 (6 bases). CDR1 is SGDLS and CDR2 is YYNGEE in the germline V gene. V dropped 0 bases and J dropped 7 bases, with 16 bases sitting between them. CDR3 length equals 15 residues.

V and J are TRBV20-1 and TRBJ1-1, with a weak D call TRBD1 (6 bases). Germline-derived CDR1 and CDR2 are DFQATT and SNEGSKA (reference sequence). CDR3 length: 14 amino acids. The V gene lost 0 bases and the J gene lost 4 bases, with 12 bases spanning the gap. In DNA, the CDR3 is TGCAGTGCTAGAGATGGGGGGGCGACCACTGAAGCTTTCTTT. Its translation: CSARDGGATTEAFF.

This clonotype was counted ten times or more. The CDR3 loop reads CSARGGGPTEAFF. The CDR3 region has the DNA TGCAGTGCTAGAGGGGGCGGCCCCACTGAAGCTTTCTTT. This chain uses TRBV20-1 with TRBJ1-1; D is perhaps TRBD1 (5 bases). This CDR3 is 13 amino acids long. Trimming removed 1 base from V and 4 bases from J, with 10 bases in between. Germline-derived CDR1 and CDR2 are DFQATT and SNEGSKA (reference sequence).

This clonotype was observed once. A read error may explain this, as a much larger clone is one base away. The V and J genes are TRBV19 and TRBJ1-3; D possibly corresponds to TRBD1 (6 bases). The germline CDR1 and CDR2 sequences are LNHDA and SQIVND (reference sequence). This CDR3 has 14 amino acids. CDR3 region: CATYPGGAGNTTYF. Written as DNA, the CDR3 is TGTGCCACCTACCCTGGGGGCGCGGGAAACACCACATATTTT.

CDR3 nucleotide sequence: TGTGCCAGCTCACCATACAGGGAGAATCAGCCCCAGCATTTT. Translating it yields CASSPYRENQPQHF. The J gene is TRBJ1-5, the V gene TRBV10-3, with a possible D match to TRBD1 (6 bases). V dropped 10 bases and J dropped 4 bases, with 17 bases sitting between them. This CDR3 has 14 amino acids. Germline V gene sequence: CDR1 ENHRY, CDR2 SYGVKD.

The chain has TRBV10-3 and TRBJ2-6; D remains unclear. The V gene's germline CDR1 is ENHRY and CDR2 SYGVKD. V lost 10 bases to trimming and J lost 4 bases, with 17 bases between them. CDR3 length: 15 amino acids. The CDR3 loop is CATALGSSGANVLTF. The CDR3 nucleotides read TGTGCCACCGCCCTTGGGTCTTCCGGGGCCAACGTCCTGACTTTC.

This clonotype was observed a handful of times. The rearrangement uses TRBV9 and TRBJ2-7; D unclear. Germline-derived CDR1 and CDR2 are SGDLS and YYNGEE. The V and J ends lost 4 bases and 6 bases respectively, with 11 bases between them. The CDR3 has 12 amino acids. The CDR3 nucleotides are TGTGCCAGCAGCAATTGGGATTCCGAGCAGTACTTC. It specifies CASSNWDSEQYF.

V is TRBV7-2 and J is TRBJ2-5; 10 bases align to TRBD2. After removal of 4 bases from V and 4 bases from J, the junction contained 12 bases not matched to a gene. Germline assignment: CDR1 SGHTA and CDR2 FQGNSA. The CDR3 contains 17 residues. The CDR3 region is CASSSLWGAGGPETQYF. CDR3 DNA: TGTGCCAGCAGCTCCCTTTGGGGAGCGGGAGGGCCAGAGACCCAGTACTTC.

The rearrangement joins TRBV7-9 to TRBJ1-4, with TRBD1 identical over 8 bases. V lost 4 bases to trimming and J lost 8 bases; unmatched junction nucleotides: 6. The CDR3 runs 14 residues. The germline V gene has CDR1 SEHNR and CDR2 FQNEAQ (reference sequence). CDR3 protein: CASSSTGGREKLFF. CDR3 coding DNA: TGTGCCAGCAGCTCTACAGGGGGACGAGAAAAACTGTTTTTT.

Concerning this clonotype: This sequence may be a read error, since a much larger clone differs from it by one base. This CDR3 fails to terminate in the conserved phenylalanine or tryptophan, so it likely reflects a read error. This CDR3 reads CASAPGGVYGYTS. The CDR3 nucleotides are TGTGCCAGCGCTCCGGGAGGGGTCTATGGCTACACCTCC. This chain connects TRBV7-9 to TRBJ1-2; D possibly corresponds to TRBD1 (5 bases). The length of the CDR3 is 13 residues. V gave up 8 bases and J gave up 4 bases, with 14 bases separating them. From germline, CDR1 is SEHNR and CDR2 FQNEAQ (reference sequence).

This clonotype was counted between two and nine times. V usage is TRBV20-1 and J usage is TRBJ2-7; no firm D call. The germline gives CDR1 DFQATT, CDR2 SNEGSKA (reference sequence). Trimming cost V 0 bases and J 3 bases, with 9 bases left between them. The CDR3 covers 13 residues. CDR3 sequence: CSARDLRVYEQYF. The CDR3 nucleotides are TGCAGTGCTAGAGATTTGAGAGTCTACGAGCAGTACTTC.

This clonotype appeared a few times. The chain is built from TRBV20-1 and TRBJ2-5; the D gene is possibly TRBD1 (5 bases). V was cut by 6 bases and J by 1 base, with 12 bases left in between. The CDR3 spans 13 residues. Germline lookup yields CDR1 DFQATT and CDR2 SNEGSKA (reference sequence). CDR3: CSAPGQGQETQYF. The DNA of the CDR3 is TGCAGTGCCCCCGGGCAGGGCCAAGAGACCCAGTACTTC.

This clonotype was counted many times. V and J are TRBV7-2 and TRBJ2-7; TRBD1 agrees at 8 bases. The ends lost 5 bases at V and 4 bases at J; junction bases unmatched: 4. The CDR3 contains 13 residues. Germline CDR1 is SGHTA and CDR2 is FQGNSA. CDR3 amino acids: CASSARTGYEQYF. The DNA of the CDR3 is TGTGCCAGCAGCGCCCGGACAGGGTACGAGCAGTACTTC.

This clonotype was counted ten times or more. For the CDR3, the DNA is TGTGCCAGCACCTTACAGAGATTCAATCAGCCCCAGCATTTT. Translated, it gives CASTLQRFNQPQHF. This sequence joins TRBV2 and TRBJ1-5; D call uncertain. Germline CDR1 and CDR2: SNHLY and FYNNEI. This CDR3 spans 14 amino acids. With 7 bases removed from V and 3 bases from J, the gap between germline ends came to 13 bases.

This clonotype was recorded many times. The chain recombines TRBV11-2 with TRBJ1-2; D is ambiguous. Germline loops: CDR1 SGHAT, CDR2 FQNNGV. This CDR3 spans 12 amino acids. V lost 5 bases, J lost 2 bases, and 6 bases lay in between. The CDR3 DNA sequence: TGTGCCAGCAGCCACCAAAACTATGGCTACACCTTC. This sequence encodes CASSHQNYGYTF.

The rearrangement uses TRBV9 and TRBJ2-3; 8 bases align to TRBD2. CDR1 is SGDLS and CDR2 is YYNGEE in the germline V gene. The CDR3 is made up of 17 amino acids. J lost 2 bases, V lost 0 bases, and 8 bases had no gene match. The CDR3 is CASSVGEAGEYTDTQYF. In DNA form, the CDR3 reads TGTGCCAGCAGCGTAGGTGAAGCGGGGGAGTACACAGATACGCAGTATTTT.

As DNA, the CDR3 is TGCGCCAGCAGCTCACCCAGGGACGAGCAGTACTTC. Amino acids: CASSSPRDEQYF. V is TRBV5-1 and J is TRBJ2-7, with a tentative D call TRBD1 (5 bases). Trimming cost V 3 bases and J 5 bases, with 9 bases left between them. The germline gives CDR1 SGHRS, CDR2 YFSETQ. This CDR3 region has 12 residues.

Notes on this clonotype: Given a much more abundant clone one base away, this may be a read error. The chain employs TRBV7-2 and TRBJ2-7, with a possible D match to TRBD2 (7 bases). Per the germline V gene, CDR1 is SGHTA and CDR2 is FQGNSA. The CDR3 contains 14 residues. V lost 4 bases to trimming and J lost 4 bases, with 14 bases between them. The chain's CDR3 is CASSSSRGGYEQYF. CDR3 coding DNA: TGTGCCAGCAGCTCCTCGAGGGGGGGGTACGAGCAGTACTTC. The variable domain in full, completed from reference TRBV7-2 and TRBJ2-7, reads GAGVSQSPSNKVTEKGKDVELRCDPISGHTALYWYRQSLGQGLEFLIYFQGNSAPDKSGLPSDRFSAERTGGSVSTLTIQRTQQEDSAVYLCASSSSRGGYEQYFGPGTRLTVT.

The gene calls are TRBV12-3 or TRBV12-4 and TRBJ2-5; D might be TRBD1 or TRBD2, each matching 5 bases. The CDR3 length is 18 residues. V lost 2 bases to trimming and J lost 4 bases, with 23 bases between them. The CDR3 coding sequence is TGTGCCAGCAGTTTAAGGGTCGGGACGCATGGCACAAGAGAGACCCAGTACTTC. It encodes CASSLRVGTHGTRETQYF.

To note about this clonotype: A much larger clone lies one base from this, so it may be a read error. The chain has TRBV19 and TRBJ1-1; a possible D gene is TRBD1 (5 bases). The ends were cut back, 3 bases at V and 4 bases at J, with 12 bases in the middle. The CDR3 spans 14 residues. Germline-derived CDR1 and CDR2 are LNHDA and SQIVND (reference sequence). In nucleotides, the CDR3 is TGTGCCAGTAGTATGGGACTGACGAGCACTGAAGCTTTCTTT. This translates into CASSMGLTSTEAFF.

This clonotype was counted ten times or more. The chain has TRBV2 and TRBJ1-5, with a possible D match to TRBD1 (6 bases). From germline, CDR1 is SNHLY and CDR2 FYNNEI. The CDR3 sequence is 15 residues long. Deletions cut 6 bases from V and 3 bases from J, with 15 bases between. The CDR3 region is CASRNRAGANQPQHF. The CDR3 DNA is TGTGCCAGCAGGAACAGGGCAGGAGCCAATCAGCCCCAGCATTTT. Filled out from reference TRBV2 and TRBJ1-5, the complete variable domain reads EPEVTQTPSHQVTQMGQEVILRCVPISNHLYFYWYRQILGQKVEFLVSFYNNEISEKSEIFDDQFSVERPDGSNFTLKIRSTKLEDSAMYFCASRNRAGANQPQHFGDGTRLSIL.

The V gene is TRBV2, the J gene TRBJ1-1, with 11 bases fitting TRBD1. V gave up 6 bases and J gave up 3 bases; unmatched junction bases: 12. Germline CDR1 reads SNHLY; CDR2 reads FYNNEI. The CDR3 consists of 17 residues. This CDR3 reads CASSYRTGGNKDTEAFF. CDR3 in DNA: TGTGCCAGCAGCTACAGGACAGGGGGCAATAAGGACACTGAAGCTTTCTTT.

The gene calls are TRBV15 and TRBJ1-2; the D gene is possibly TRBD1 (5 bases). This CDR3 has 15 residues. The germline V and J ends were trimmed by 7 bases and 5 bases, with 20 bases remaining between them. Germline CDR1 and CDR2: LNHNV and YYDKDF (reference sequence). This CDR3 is CATIDGAGSGYGYTF. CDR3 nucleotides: TGTGCCACCATCGACGGAGCAGGGTCGGGTTATGGCTACACCTTC.

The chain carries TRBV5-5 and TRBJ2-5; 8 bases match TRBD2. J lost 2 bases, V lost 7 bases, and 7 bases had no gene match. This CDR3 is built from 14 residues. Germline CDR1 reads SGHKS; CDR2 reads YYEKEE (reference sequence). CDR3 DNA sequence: TGTGCCAGCTGGGCCCCTAGCGGGCAAGAGACCCAGTACTTC. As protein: CASWAPSGQETQYF.